This T cell receptor beta chain was recorded in a study of CD8+CD57+ T cells in acquired aplastic anemia. In the study overall: An average of approximately 3.4 ug of DNA was obtained from sorted CD4+ and CD8+ cells.

General study results and limits: Shared by patients and controls, 25 to 35 CD8+ CDR3s were abundant in patients. Patients showed no significant difference from controls in CD8+ Simpson's diversity.

The template for TCR beta VDJ and CDR3 sequence profiling was genomic DNA. TCRdb reprocessed the reads via MiXCR and lists one record per CDR3 protein. The table shows about 190,000 distinct CDR3 sequences, with around 45% occurring only once. Patients included in sequencing had previously demonstrated CD8+CD57+ cell expansion by flow cytometry. The patients all had a severe acquired aplastic anemia diagnosis. Note on this clonotype: The antigen is unknown.

V gave up 0 bases and J gave up 7 bases, with 6 bases separating them. Germline CDR1 is SGHRS and CDR2 is YFSETQ. The CDR3 spans 12 residues. The sample comprised sorted CD4+, CD8+, or CD8+CD57+ T cells (not recorded which) from PBMCs. V and J are TRBV5-1 and TRBJ2-3, with D unresolved. The clonotype originates from a human donor with aplastic anemia. The CDR3 loop reads CASSLAANTQYF. The CDR3 DNA sequence: TGCGCCAGCAGCTTGGCGGCAAATACGCAGTATTTT.